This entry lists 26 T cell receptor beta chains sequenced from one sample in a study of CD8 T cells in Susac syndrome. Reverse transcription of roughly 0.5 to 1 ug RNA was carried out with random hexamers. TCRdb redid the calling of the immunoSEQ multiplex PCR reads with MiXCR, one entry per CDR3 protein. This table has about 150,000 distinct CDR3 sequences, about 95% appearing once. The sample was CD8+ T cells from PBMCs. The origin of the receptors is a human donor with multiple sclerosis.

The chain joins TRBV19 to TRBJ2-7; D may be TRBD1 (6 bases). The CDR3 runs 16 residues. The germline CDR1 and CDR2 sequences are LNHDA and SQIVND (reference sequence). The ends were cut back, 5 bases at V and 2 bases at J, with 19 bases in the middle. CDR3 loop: CASSAIQGRAAYEQYF. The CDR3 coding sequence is TGTGCCAGTAGTGCAATACAGGGTCGGGCGGCCTACGAGCAGTACTTC.

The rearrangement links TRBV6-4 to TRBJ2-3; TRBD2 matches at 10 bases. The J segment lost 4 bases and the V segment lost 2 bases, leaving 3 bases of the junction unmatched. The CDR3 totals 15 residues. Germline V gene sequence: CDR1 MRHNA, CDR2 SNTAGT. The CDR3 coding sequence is TGTGCCAGCAGTGACACAGCGGGGGGGCCAGATACGCAGTATTTT. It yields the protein CASSDTAGGPDTQYF.

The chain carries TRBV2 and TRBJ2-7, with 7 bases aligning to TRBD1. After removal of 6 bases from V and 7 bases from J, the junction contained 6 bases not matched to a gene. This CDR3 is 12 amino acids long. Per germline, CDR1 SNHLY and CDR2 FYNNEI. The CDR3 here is CASRRGPGEQYF. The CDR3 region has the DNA TGTGCCAGCAGGAGGGGGCCGGGTGAGCAGTACTTC. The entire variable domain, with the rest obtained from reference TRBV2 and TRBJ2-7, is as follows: EPEVTQTPSHQVTQMGQEVILRCVPISNHLYFYWYRQILGQKVEFLVSFYNNEISEKSEIFDDQFSVERPDGSNFTLKIRSTKLEDSAMYFCASRRGPGEQYFGPGTRLTVT.

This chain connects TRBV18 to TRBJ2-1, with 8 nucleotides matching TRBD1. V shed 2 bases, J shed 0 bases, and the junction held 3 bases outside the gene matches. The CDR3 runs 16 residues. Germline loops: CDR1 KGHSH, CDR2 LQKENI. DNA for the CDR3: TGTGCCAGCTCACCAGGACAGGGTAGCTCCTACAATGAGCAGTTCTTC. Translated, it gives CASSPGQGSSYNEQFF.

CDR3: CSASRRRGLETQYF. The CDR3 DNA reads as TGCAGTGCTAGTCGGCGGCGGGGGCTAGAGACCCAGTACTTC. This chain connects TRBV20-1 to TRBJ2-5; D is perhaps TRBD2 (7 bases). The CDR3 runs to 14 residues. Germline V gene lookup returns CDR1 DFQATT and CDR2 SNEGSKA (reference sequence). V shed 3 bases and J shed 4 bases, with 15 bases lying between them.

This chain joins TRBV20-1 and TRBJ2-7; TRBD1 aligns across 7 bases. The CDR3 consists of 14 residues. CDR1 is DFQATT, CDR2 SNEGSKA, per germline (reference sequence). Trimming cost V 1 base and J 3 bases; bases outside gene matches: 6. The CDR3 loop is CSARALRDSYEQYF. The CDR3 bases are TGCAGTGCTAGAGCCTTGAGGGACAGCTACGAGCAGTACTTC.

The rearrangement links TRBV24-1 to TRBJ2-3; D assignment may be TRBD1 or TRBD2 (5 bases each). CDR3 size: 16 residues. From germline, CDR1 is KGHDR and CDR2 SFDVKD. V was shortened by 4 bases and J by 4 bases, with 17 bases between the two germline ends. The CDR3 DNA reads TGTGCCACCAGTGACTCCGGGACCCCTGGGGCAGATACGCAGTATTTT. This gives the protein CATSDSGTPGADTQYF.

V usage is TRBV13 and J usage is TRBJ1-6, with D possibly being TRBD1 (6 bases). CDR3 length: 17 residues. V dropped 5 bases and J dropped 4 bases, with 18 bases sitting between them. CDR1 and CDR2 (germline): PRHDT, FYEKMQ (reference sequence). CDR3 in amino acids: CASSPPGDEHYNSPLHF. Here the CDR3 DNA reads TGTGCCAGCAGCCCGCCAGGGGACGAACATTATAATTCACCCCTCCACTTT. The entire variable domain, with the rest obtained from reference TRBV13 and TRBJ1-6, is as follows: AAGVIQSPRHLIKEKRETATLKCYPIPRHDTVYWYQQGPGQDPQFLISFYEKMQSDKGSIPDRFSAQQFSDYHSELNMSSLELGDSALYFCASSPPGDEHYNSPLHFGNGTRLTVT.

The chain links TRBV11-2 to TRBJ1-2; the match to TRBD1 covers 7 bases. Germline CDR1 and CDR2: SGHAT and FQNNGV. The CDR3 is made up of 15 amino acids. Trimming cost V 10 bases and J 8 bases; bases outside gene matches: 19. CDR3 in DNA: TGTGCCACCGTCCAAGTGACAGGGTCAGGTCCGGGCTACACCTTC. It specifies CATVQVTGSGPGYTF.

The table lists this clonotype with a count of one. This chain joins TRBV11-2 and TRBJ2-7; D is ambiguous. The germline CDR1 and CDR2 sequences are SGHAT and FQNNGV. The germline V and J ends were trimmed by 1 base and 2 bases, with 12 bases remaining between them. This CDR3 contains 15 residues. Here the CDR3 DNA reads TGTGCCAGCAGCTTAGCGGCGGCAGACCCCTACGAGCAGTACTTC. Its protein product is CASSLAAADPYEQYF.

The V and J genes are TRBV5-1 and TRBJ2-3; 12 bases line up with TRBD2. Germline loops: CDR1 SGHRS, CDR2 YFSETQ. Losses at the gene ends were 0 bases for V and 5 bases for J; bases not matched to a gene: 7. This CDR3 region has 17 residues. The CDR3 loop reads CASSLVLAGGRKDTQYF. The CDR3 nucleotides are TGCGCCAGCAGCTTGGTGCTAGCGGGGGGGCGGAAAGATACGCAGTATTTT. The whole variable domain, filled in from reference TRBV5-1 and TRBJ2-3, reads KAGVTQTPRYLIKTRGQQVTLSCSPISGHRSVSWYQQTPGQGLQFLFEYFSETQRNKGNFPGRFSGRQFSNSRSEMNVSTLELGDSALYLCASSLVLAGGRKDTQYFGPGTRLTVL.

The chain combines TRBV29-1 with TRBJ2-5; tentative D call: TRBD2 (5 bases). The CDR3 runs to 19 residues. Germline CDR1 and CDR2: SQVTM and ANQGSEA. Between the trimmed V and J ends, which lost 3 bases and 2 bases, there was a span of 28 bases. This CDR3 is CSVDLLNAPGRTPQETQYF. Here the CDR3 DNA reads TGCAGCGTTGACCTCTTAAACGCCCCGGGTAGGACTCCACAAGAGACCCAGTACTTC. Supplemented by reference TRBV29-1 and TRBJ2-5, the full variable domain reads SAVISQKPSRDICQRGTSLTIQCQVDSQVTMMFWYRQQPGQSLTLIATANQGSEATYESGFVIDKFPISRPNLTFSTLTVSNMSPEDSSIYLCSVDLLNAPGRTPQETQYFGPGTRLLVL.

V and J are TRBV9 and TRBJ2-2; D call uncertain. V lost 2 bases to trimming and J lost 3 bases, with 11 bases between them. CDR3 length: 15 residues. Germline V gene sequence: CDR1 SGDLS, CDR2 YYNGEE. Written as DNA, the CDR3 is TGTGCCAGCAGCGTTAGAGCCCCATACACCGGGGAGCTGTTTTTT. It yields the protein CASSVRAPYTGELFF. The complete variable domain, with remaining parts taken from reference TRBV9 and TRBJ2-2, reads DSGVTQTPKHLITATGQRVTLRCSPRSGDLSVYWYQQSLDQGLQFLIQYYNGEERAKGNILERFSAQQFPDLHSELNLSSLELGDSALYFCASSVRAPYTGELFFGEGSRLTVL.

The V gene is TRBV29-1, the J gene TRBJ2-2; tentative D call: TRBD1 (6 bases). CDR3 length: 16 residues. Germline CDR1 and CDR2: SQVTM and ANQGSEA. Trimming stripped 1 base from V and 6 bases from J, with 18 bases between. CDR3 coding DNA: TGCAGCGTTGAAGGGGCCTCACAGGGAAGGGCCGGGGAGCTGTTTTTT. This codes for CSVEGASQGRAGELFF.

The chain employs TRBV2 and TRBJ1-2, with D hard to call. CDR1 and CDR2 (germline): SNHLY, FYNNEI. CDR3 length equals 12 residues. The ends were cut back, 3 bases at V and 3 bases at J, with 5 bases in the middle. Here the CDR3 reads CASSDADYGYTF. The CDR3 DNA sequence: TGTGCCAGCAGTGATGCCGACTATGGCTACACCTTC.

In nucleotides, the CDR3 is TGTGCCAGCTCCTGGACTGCCCAATCCTACAATGAGCAGTTCTTC. Protein product: CASSWTAQSYNEQFF. The V gene is TRBV2, the J gene TRBJ2-1, with D possibly matching TRBD2 (5 bases). This CDR3 is built from 15 residues. Germline V gene sequence: CDR1 SNHLY, CDR2 FYNNEI. The V end was cut by 8 bases, the J end by 1 base, with 15 bases between. The entire variable domain, with the rest obtained from reference TRBV2 and TRBJ2-1, is as follows: EPEVTQTPSHQVTQMGQEVILRCVPISNHLYFYWYRQILGQKVEFLVSFYNNEISEKSEIFDDQFSVERPDGSNFTLKIRSTKLEDSAMYFCASSWTAQSYNEQFFGPGTRLTVL.

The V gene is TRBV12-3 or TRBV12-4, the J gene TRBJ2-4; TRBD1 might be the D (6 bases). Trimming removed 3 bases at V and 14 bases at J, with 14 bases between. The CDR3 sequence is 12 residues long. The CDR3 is CASSLLQGVKYF. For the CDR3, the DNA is TGTGCCAGCAGTTTGCTACAGGGTGTAAAGTACTTC.

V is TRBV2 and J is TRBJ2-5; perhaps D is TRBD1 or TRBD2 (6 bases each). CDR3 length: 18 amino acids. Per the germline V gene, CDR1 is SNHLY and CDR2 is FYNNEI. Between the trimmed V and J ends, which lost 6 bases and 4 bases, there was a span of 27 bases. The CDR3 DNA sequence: TGTGCCAGCAGAACCCTTTTTAGAGGACAGTGGGGAGGAGAGACCCAGTACTTC. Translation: CASRTLFRGQWGGETQYF. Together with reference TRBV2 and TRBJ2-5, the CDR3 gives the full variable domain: EPEVTQTPSHQVTQMGQEVILRCVPISNHLYFYWYRQILGQKVEFLVSFYNNEISEKSEIFDDQFSVERPDGSNFTLKIRSTKLEDSAMYFCASRTLFRGQWGGETQYFGPGTRLLVL.

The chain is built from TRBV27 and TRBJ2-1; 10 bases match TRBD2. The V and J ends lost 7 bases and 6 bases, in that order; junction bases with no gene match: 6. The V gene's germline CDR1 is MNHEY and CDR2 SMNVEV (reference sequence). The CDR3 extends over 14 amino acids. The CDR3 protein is CASTIAGGGNEQFF. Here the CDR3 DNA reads TGTGCCAGCACCATAGCGGGAGGAGGCAATGAGCAGTTCTTC.

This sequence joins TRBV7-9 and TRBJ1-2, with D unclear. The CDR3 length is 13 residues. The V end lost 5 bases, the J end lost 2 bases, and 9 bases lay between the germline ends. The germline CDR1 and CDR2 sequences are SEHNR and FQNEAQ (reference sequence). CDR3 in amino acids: CASSLGDNYGYTF. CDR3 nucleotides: TGTGCCAGCAGCCTAGGAGACAACTATGGCTACACCTTC. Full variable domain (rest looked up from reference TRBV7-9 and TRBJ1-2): DTGVSQNPRHKITKRGQNVTFRCDPISEHNRLYWYRQTLGQGPEFLTYFQNEAQLEKSRLLSDRFSAERPKGSFSTLEIQRTEQGDSAMYLCASSLGDNYGYTFGSGTRLTVV.

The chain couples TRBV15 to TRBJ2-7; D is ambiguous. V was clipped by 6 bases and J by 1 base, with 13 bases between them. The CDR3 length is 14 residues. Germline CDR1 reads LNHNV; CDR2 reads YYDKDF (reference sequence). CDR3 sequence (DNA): TGTGCCACCAGTAACCCCAGGAGTTCCTACGAGCAGTACGTC. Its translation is CATSNPRSSYEQYV.

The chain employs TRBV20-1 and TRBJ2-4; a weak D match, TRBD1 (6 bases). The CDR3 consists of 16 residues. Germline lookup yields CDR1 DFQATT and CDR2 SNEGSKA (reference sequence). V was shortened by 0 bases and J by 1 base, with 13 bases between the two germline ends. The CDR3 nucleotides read TGCAGTGCTAGAGATCGCGACAGGCGCGCCAAAAACATTCAGTACTTC. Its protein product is CSARDRDRRAKNIQYF.

CDR3 loop: CASSYYSLDEQFF. CDR3 coding DNA: TGTGCCAGCAGTTACTACTCCCTCGATGAGCAGTTCTTC. V and J are TRBV6-5 and TRBJ2-1, with D hard to call. V gave up 1 base and J gave up 8 bases, with 9 bases separating them. CDR3 length equals 13 residues. Per germline, CDR1 MNHEY and CDR2 SVGAGI.

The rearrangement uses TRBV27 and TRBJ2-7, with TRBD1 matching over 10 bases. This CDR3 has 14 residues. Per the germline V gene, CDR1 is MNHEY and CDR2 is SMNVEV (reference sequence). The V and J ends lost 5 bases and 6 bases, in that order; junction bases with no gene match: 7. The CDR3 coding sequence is TGTGCCAGCAGTCTCCGACAGGGGGCAAGCGAGCAGTACGTC. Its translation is CASSLRQGASEQYV.

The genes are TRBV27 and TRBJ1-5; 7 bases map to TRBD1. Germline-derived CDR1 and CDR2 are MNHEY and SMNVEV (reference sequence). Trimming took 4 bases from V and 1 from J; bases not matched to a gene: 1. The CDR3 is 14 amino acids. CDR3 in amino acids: CASSSRGSNQPQHF. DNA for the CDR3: TGTGCCAGCAGTTCCAGGGGGAGCAATCAGCCCCAGCATTTT.

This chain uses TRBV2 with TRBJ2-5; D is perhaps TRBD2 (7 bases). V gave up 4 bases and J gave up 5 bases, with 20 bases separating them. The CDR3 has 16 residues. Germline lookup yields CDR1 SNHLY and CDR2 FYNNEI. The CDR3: CASSASMGGAGETQYF. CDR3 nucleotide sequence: TGTGCCAGCAGTGCCTCCATGGGGGGGGCAGGGGAGACCCAGTACTTC.